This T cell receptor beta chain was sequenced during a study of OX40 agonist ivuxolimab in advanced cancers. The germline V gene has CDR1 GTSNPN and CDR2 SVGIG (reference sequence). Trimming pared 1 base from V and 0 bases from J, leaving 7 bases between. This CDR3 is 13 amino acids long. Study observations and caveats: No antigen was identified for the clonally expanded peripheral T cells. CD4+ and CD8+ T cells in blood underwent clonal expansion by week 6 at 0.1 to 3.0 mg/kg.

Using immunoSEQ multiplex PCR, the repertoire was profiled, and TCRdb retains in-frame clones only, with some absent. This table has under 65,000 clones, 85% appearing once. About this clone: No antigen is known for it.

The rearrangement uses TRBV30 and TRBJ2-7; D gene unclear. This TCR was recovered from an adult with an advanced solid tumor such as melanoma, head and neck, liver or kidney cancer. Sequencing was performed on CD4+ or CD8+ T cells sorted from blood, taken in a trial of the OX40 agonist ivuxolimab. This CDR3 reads CAWSGSSSYEQYF. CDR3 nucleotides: TGTGCCTGGAGTGGCAGTAGCTCCTACGAGCAGTACTTC.